Shown below are 8 T cell receptor beta chains from a single sample sequenced in a study of T cells in localized non-small cell lung cancer. Profiled with immunoSEQ multiplex PCR; TCRdb holds only in-frame clones, not every one. The sample lists about 41,000 clones, more than 85% occurring once. The sequencing used peripheral blood, collected before any cancer treatment. These receptors were obtained from a woman aged 18 to 55 with stage III lung adenocarcinoma.

The CDR3 reads CSEQTGGSEQFF. The CDR3 DNA reads as TGCAGCGAGCAAACAGGGGGCAGTGAGCAGTTCTTC. The chain links TRBV29-1 to TRBJ2-1; 9 nucleotides agree with TRBD1. The trim removed 7 bases at V and 9 bases at J, leaving 7 bases unmatched. CDR1 is SQVTM, CDR2 ANQGSEA, per germline. This CDR3 comprises 12 residues.

This chain connects TRBV6-5 to TRBJ1-5; D perhaps matches TRBD1 (6 bases). This CDR3 region has 15 residues. The V end lost 6 bases, the J end lost 8 bases, and 20 bases lay between the germline ends. Per germline, CDR1 MNHEY and CDR2 SVGAGI. The DNA for the CDR3 is TGTGCCAGCAGCCCCGACAGGATGCCAGGGGAGCCCCAGCATTTT. Translating it yields CASSPDRMPGEPQHF.

The chain links TRBV7-2 to TRBJ2-7; tentative D call: TRBD2 (6 bases). The germline gives CDR1 SGHTA, CDR2 FQGNSA. V was clipped by 8 bases and J by 6 bases, with 14 bases between them. This CDR3 spans 12 amino acids. CDR3: CASAGGFFEQYF. CDR3 coding DNA: TGTGCCAGCGCCGGGGGATTCTTCGAGCAGTACTTC.

This chain connects TRBV9 to TRBJ2-7; the match to TRBD2 covers 8 bases. This CDR3 is built from 15 residues. In germline, CDR1 is SGDLS, CDR2 YYNGEE. V was pared by 3 bases and J by 2 bases, with 7 bases of the junction left unmatched. The CDR3 loop is CASSASGTRTYEQYF. CDR3 DNA sequence: TGTGCCAGCAGCGCCTCCGGGACTAGAACCTACGAGCAGTACTTC.

This clone was seen a single time. The CDR3 loop reads CASTQTRYNEQFF. In nucleotides, the CDR3 is TGTGCCAGCACCCAGACTAGGTACAATGAGCAGTTCTTC. V usage is TRBV6-1 and J usage is TRBJ2-1; the D gene is possibly TRBD2 (6 bases). This CDR3 region has 13 residues. Germline lookup yields CDR1 MNHNS and CDR2 SASEGT. Trimming stripped 7 bases from V and 4 bases from J, with 11 bases between.

J is TRBJ2-2 and V is TRBV6-1, with 10 nucleotides matching TRBD1. The CDR3 extends over 14 amino acids. CDR1 and CDR2 (germline): MNHNS, SASEGT. Losses at the gene ends were 5 bases for V and 6 bases for J; bases not matched to a gene: 3. The CDR3 here is CASSRTGGSGELFF. In nucleotides, the CDR3 is TGTGCCAGCAGTCGGACAGGGGGTTCCGGGGAGCTGTTTTTT.

DNA of the CDR3: TGTGCCAGTAGCCGGGACAGGGGAGGAAGCTATGGCTACACCTTC. Protein sequence: CASSRDRGGSYGYTF. J is TRBJ1-2 and V is TRBV6-4; 10 positions match TRBD1. The junction had 11 bases not matched to a gene; V was cut back by 9 bases and J by 4 bases. Germline CDR1 is MRHNA and CDR2 is SNTAGT. The CDR3 spans 15 residues.

This rearrangement joins TRBV15 to TRBJ2-5; D is unclear. The V gene lost 1 base and the J gene lost 1 base, with 16 bases spanning the gap. CDR1 LNHNV and CDR2 YYDKDF come from the germline V gene (reference sequence). This CDR3 has 17 amino acids. In nucleotides, the CDR3 is TGTGCCACCAGCAGAGGGGGTGTGGCTTCCGCCCAAGAGACCCAGTACTTC. Residues: CATSRGGVASAQETQYF.